The entry below describes one T cell receptor (beta chain). Its antigen has not been determined. One base away there is no much larger clone; base qualities are not given. TCRbeta CDR3 regions were amplified from genomic DNA by means of the immunoSEQ Assay, a bias-controlled multiplex PCR. Regarding the original processing steps: The number of nucleated cells in each sample was estimated from the amplification of reference gene primers within the assay. To quantify the absolute abundance of each unique TCRbeta CDR3 rearrangement, sequence reads were collapsed and filtered. For each sample, productive Simpson clonality was calculated as the square root of Simpson's diversity index across productive rearrangements. TCRdb stores this immuneACCESS table with in-frame sequences only. Part of the clones is absent; in the studies checked, under half of the shortfall reflects unresolved V genes, and no reason is known for the rest. V, J and clone size are taken as reported in that table, and D and trimming were inferred from the DNA itself. The sample data list approximately 130,000 clones, and approximately 80% of these were observed just once. The top ten constitute roughly 20% of the sample.

The collaborating institutions used their own protocols to collect whole blood in K2EDTA tubes. Collaborator samples were shipped for TCRbeta analysis as frozen whole blood, isolated PBMCs, or DNA extracted from either sample type. This sample is drawn from a study of blood T cell repertoires in COVID-19 (TCRdb year 2020). Study-level background: Samples from collaborators originated in the United States, Italy and Spain and spanned both the acute and convalescent phases of COVID-19. The prospective study material was composed of cDNA or gDNA derived from T cells, B-cell-depleted T cells, or PBMCs. Subjects who had been exposed to COVID-19, were actively infected with it, or had recovered from it provided the deeply sampled blood TCRbeta repertoires that made up the dataset. A freely available public database, intended as a resource for researchers studying the immune response to SARS-CoV-2, is where the repertoires were released. Samples were obtained from the ongoing ImmuneRACE study (first 160 participants) and from 1,254 subjects provided by 6 global collaborators. Sample metadata almost always included a de-identified subject ID, COVID-19 status, age in years and sex. HLA class I and class II types, where available, came from metadata supplied by the sample provider rather than from assay-based typing.

Study-wide conclusions, independent of this receptor: The quantity of clinical and demographic metadata differed by source and by participant and was supplied without curation.

From V the trimming removes 3 bases and from J it removes 2 bases, while the gene matches leave 6 bases of the junction unaccounted for. The CDR1 and CDR2 encoded by the germline V gene are SGHRS and YFSETQ. The CDR3 runs 15 amino acids, cysteine and phenylalanine included. Kept here is only the CDR3 DNA, which spans 45 bases and is read in frame from base 1. The receptor's source is an elderly man with acute or convalescent COVID-19. Sequences were obtained from peripheral blood. Recombination joined TRBV5-1 with TRBJ2-3; 7 central bases correspond to TRBD1. The DNA sequence is given as TGCGCCAGCAGCTGGACAGGCACGAACACAGATACGCAGTATTTT. It codes for CASSWTGTNTDTQYF.